This is a list of T cell receptor beta chains from one sample in a study of blood T cells in healthy people across ages. TCRdb re-analysed the 5' RACE reads in MiXCR, keeping a single row per CDR3 protein. Counted here are about 830,000 distinct CDR3 sequences, about 62% occurring once; the ten biggest clones make up 28%. Sequencing was carried out using blood. These receptors were obtained from a man aged 30-40 years in good health. The CDR3 runs from the conserved cysteine through the conserved F or W. Fields, in order: V gene, clone size, J gene, D gene, CDR3 length, CDR3 protein, CDR3 DNA. A D gene is named only where the DNA matches it firmly. Part of the rows lack a size; the others show once, few, many or a class for expanded clones.

V gene: TRBV20-1; clone size: .; J gene: TRBJ1-2; D gene: .; CDR3 length: 15; CDR3 protein: CSATFVPLANYGYTF; CDR3 DNA: TGCAGTGCTACGTTTGTTCCATTAGCTAACTATGGCTACACCTTC
V gene: TRBV12-3/TRBV12-4; clone size: few; J gene: TRBJ2-5; D gene: .; CDR3 length: 14; CDR3 protein: CASSTGTFQETQYF; CDR3 DNA: TGTGCCAGCAGCACCGGGACGTTCCAAGAGACCCAGTACTTC
V gene: TRBV20-1; clone size: once; J gene: TRBJ1-2; D gene: .; CDR3 length: 13; CDR3 protein: CSATQSADYGYTF; CDR3 DNA: TGCAGTGCAACCCAGAGTGCTGACTATGGCTACACCTTC
V gene: TRBV5-6; clone size: .; J gene: TRBJ2-5; D gene: .; CDR3 length: 15; CDR3 protein: CASSYYPGAEETQYF; CDR3 DNA: TGTGCCAGCAGCTATTATCCGGGGGCGGAGGAGACCCAGTACTTC
V gene: TRBV15; clone size: .; J gene: TRBJ2-1; D gene: .; CDR3 length: 16; CDR3 protein: CATSRVGEGEYNEQFF; CDR3 DNA: TGTGCCACCAGCAGAGTTGGTGAAGGAGAATACAATGAGCAGTTCTTC
V gene: TRBV7-6; clone size: .; J gene: TRBJ2-1; D gene: TRBD1; CDR3 length: 18; CDR3 protein: CASSLEPGQGLSYNEQFF; CDR3 DNA: TGTGCCAGCAGCTTAGAACCGGGACAGGGCCTCTCCTACAATGAGCAGTTCTTC
V gene: TRBV9; clone size: .; J gene: TRBJ2-7; D gene: .; CDR3 length: 14; CDR3 protein: CASSAGDFSYEQYF; CDR3 DNA: TGTGCCAGCAGCGCCGGGGACTTCTCCTACGAGCAGTACTTC
V gene: TRBV7-8; clone size: .; J gene: TRBJ1-4; D gene: .; CDR3 length: 13; CDR3 protein: CASSVGLYEKLFF; CDR3 DNA: TGTGCCAGCAGCGTCGGATTATATGAAAAACTGTTTTTT
V gene: TRBV6-5; clone size: .; J gene: TRBJ2-3; D gene: TRBD2; CDR3 length: 15; CDR3 protein: CASSLAGGLEDTQYF; CDR3 DNA: TGTGCCAGTTCACTAGCGGGGGGGCTAGAAGATACGCAGTATTTT
V gene: TRBV4-2; clone size: few; J gene: TRBJ1-2; D gene: TRBD1; CDR3 length: 17; CDR3 protein: CASSQEWGQDFNYGYTF; CDR3 DNA: TGTGCCAGCAGCCAAGAATGGGGACAGGACTTTAACTATGGCTACACCTTC
V gene: TRBV2; clone size: .; J gene: TRBJ1-6; D gene: .; CDR3 length: 13; CDR3 protein: CASSEAGFSPLHF; CDR3 DNA: TGTGCCAGCAGTGAAGCGGGGTTTTCACCCCTCCACTTT
V gene: TRBV9; clone size: .; J gene: TRBJ1-2; D gene: .; CDR3 length: 12; CDR3 protein: CASSVGVGGYTF; CDR3 DNA: TGTGCCAGCAGCGTAGGGGTCGGAGGCTACACCTTC
V gene: TRBV7-8; clone size: .; J gene: TRBJ1-6; D gene: .; CDR3 length: 16; CDR3 protein: CASSSSRADYNSPLHF; CDR3 DNA: TGTGCCAGCAGCTCAAGCAGGGCAGATTATAATTCACCCCTCCACTTT
V gene: TRBV20-1; clone size: .; J gene: TRBJ1-4; D gene: .; CDR3 length: 15; CDR3 protein: CSARGQEPSNEKLFF; CDR3 DNA: TGCAGTGCTAGGGGGCAGGAACCCTCTAATGAAAAACTGTTTTTT
V gene: TRBV4-3; clone size: .; J gene: TRBJ1-5; D gene: .; CDR3 length: 16; CDR3 protein: CASSQDRAFSSQPQHF; CDR3 DNA: TGCGCCAGCAGCCAAGATCGGGCCTTCTCTAGTCAGCCCCAGCATTTT
V gene: TRBV6-2/TRBV6-3; clone size: .; J gene: TRBJ1-4; D gene: .; CDR3 length: 16; CDR3 protein: CASSPGRAHANEKLFF; CDR3 DNA: TGTGCCAGCAGTCCTGGGAGGGCTCATGCTAATGAAAAACTGTTTTTT
V gene: TRBV9; clone size: .; J gene: TRBJ1-4; D gene: .; CDR3 length: 15; CDR3 protein: CATIPGSATNEKLFF; CDR3 DNA: TGTGCCACCATTCCGGGATCTGCAACTAATGAAAAACTGTTTTTT
V gene: TRBV20-1; clone size: few; J gene: TRBJ2-7; D gene: .; CDR3 length: 13; CDR3 protein: CRGGGQGVGEQYF; CDR3 DNA: TGCAGGGGGGGAGGCCAGGGGGTAGGTGAGCAGTACTTC
V gene: TRBV20-1; clone size: many; J gene: TRBJ2-2; D gene: .; CDR3 length: 14; CDR3 protein: CSGGVSGRTGELFF; CDR3 DNA: TGCAGTGGAGGTGTGTCGGGGCGGACCGGGGAGCTGTTTTTT
V gene: TRBV11-1; clone size: .; J gene: TRBJ2-7; D gene: .; CDR3 length: 13; CDR3 protein: CASSRAGSYEQYF; CDR3 DNA: TGTGCCAGCAGCCGCGCCGGGAGCTACGAGCAGTACTTC
V gene: TRBV10-3; clone size: .; J gene: TRBJ1-6; D gene: .; CDR3 length: 14; CDR3 protein: CAISPGLSNSPLHF; CDR3 DNA: TGTGCCATCAGCCCGGGACTAAGTAATTCACCCCTCCACTTT
V gene: TRBV2; clone size: .; J gene: TRBJ2-3; D gene: .; CDR3 length: 15; CDR3 protein: CASSQRDTDTDTQYF; CDR3 DNA: TGTGCCAGCAGTCAAAGGGACACCGACACAGATACGCAGTATTTT
V gene: TRBV4-3; clone size: .; J gene: TRBJ1-1; D gene: .; CDR3 length: 15; CDR3 protein: CASSQDGHGSTEAFF; CDR3 DNA: TGCGCCAGCAGCCAAGATGGTCACGGTTCCACTGAAGCTTTCTTT
V gene: TRBV5-1; clone size: .; J gene: TRBJ2-1; D gene: .; CDR3 length: 14; CDR3 protein: CASSLGVAKDEQFF; CDR3 DNA: TGCGCCAGCAGCTTGGGGGTAGCAAAAGATGAGCAGTTCTTC
V gene: TRBV7-9; clone size: .; J gene: TRBJ2-3; D gene: .; CDR3 length: 13; CDR3 protein: CASSGQLTDTQYF; CDR3 DNA: TGTGCCAGCAGCGGACAGCTCACAGATACGCAGTATTTT
V gene: TRBV20-1; clone size: .; J gene: TRBJ2-5; D gene: .; CDR3 length: 13; CDR3 protein: CSARDLWRETQYF; CDR3 DNA: TGCAGTGCTAGAGATTTATGGCGGGAGACCCAGTACTTC
V gene: TRBV15; clone size: .; J gene: TRBJ2-5; D gene: TRBD2; CDR3 length: 14; CDR3 protein: CATSIRTSGGILYF; CDR3 DNA: TGTGCCACCAGCATAAGGACTAGCGGGGGCATCCTGTACTTC
V gene: TRBV6-5; clone size: .; J gene: TRBJ2-1; D gene: .; CDR3 length: 15; CDR3 protein: CASSYSGRLQETQFF; CDR3 DNA: TGTGCCAGCAGTTACTCGGGGAGGTTACAAGAGACCCAGTTCTTC
V gene: TRBV9; clone size: .; J gene: TRBJ2-2; D gene: .; CDR3 length: 15; CDR3 protein: CASSGFSGLTGELFF; CDR3 DNA: TGTGCCAGCAGCGGATTTAGCGGATTAACCGGGGAGCTGTTTTTT
V gene: TRBV11-2; clone size: .; J gene: TRBJ1-2; D gene: .; CDR3 length: 14; CDR3 protein: CASSLDVRGYGCTF; CDR3 DNA: TGTGCCAGCAGCTTAGATGTTAGGGGCTATGGCTGCACCTTC
V gene: TRBV20-1; clone size: .; J gene: TRBJ2-7; D gene: .; CDR3 length: 13; CDR3 protein: CSARDTGSYEQYF; CDR3 DNA: TGCAGTGCTAGAGATACAGGTAGCTACGAGCAGTACTTC
V gene: TRBV29-1; clone size: .; J gene: TRBJ2-1; D gene: .; CDR3 length: 14; CDR3 protein: CSVGGGGVVNEQFF; CDR3 DNA: TGCAGCGTAGGGGGGGGGGGTGTTGTAAATGAGCAGTTCTTC
V gene: TRBV27; clone size: .; J gene: TRBJ2-7; D gene: TRBD2; CDR3 length: 16; CDR3 protein: CASSLSLTSGLYEQYF; CDR3 DNA: TGTGCCAGCAGTTTATCACTGACTAGCGGTCTCTACGAGCAGTACTTC
V gene: TRBV20-1; clone size: .; J gene: TRBJ1-1; D gene: .; CDR3 length: 12; CDR3 protein: CSASSRTAEAFF; CDR3 DNA: TGCAGTGCTAGTTCCAGGACCGCTGAAGCTTTCTTT
V gene: TRBV4-3; clone size: many; J gene: TRBJ1-2; D gene: TRBD1; CDR3 length: 13; CDR3 protein: CASSQDRNYGYTF; CDR3 DNA: TGTGCCAGCAGCCAGGACAGGAACTATGGCTACACCTTC
V gene: TRBV11-1; clone size: .; J gene: TRBJ2-5; D gene: .; CDR3 length: 16; CDR3 protein: CASSLEFRGRWETQYF; CDR3 DNA: TGTGCCAGCAGCTTAGAGTTCCGGGGGCGATGGGAGACCCAGTACTTC
V gene: TRBV2; clone size: .; J gene: TRBJ2-7; D gene: .; CDR3 length: 13; CDR3 protein: CASNRLSNYEQYF; CDR3 DNA: TGTGCCAGCAATAGACTTTCTAACTACGAGCAGTACTTC
V gene: TRBV5-1; clone size: few; J gene: TRBJ2-7; D gene: .; CDR3 length: 15; CDR3 protein: CASSLVSGSTYEQYF; CDR3 DNA: TGCGCCAGCAGCTTGGTTTCCGGAAGCACCTACGAGCAGTACTTC
V gene: TRBV2; clone size: few; J gene: TRBJ2-1; D gene: TRBD1; CDR3 length: 15; CDR3 protein: CAILAPGQGYNEQFF; CDR3 DNA: TGTGCCATCCTAGCTCCGGGACAGGGATACAATGAGCAGTTCTTC
V gene: TRBV20-1; clone size: .; J gene: TRBJ2-7; D gene: .; CDR3 length: 14; CDR3 protein: CSARDGSRAYEQYF; CDR3 DNA: TGCAGTGCTAGAGATGGGTCCAGGGCCTACGAGCAGTACTTC
V gene: TRBV5-1; clone size: .; J gene: TRBJ1-1; D gene: .; CDR3 length: 16; CDR3 protein: CASSELPGHMNTEAFF; CDR3 DNA: TGCGCCAGCAGCGAATTACCCGGACACATGAACACTGAAGCTTTCTTT
V gene: TRBV29-1; clone size: .; J gene: TRBJ2-3; D gene: .; CDR3 length: 12; CDR3 protein: CSEQEGTDTQSF; CDR3 DNA: TGCAGCGAGCAGGAGGGCACAGATACGCAGTCTTTT
V gene: TRBV6-1; clone size: .; J gene: TRBJ2-5; D gene: .; CDR3 length: 11; CDR3 protein: CASTGYNEQYF; CDR3 DNA: TGTGCCAGTACAGGGTACAATGAGCAGTACTTC
V gene: TRBV14; clone size: once; J gene: TRBJ2-5; D gene: TRBD2; CDR3 length: 12; CDR3 protein: CASNRRGEEQYF; CDR3 DNA: TGTGCCAGCAATCGGCGGGGGGAAGAGCAGTACTTC
V gene: TRBV7-9; clone size: .; J gene: TRBJ1-5; D gene: .; CDR3 length: 13; CDR3 protein: CASSLGENQPQHF; CDR3 DNA: TGTGCCAGCAGCTTAGGGGAGAATCAGCCCCAGCATTTT
V gene: TRBV7-2; clone size: few; J gene: TRBJ2-5; D gene: TRBD1; CDR3 length: 15; CDR3 protein: CASSFGTGYWETQYF; CDR3 DNA: TGTGCCAGCAGCTTCGGGACAGGGTATTGGGAGACCCAGTACTTC
V gene: TRBV15; clone size: .; J gene: TRBJ2-1; D gene: .; CDR3 length: 14; CDR3 protein: CATSSTGSHNEQCF; CDR3 DNA: TGTGCCACCAGCAGCACGGGGTCCCACAATGAGCAGTGCTTC
V gene: TRBV27; clone size: .; J gene: TRBJ2-7; D gene: .; CDR3 length: 13; CDR3 protein: CASSLGFGGEQYF; CDR3 DNA: TGTGCCAGCAGTTTAGGTTTTGGGGGCGAGCAGTACTTC
V gene: TRBV27; clone size: .; J gene: TRBJ2-1; D gene: .; CDR3 length: 16; CDR3 protein: CACSLRADISYNEQFF; CDR3 DNA: TGTGCCTGCAGTTTAAGGGCAGACATCTCCTACAATGAGCAGTTCTTC
V gene: TRBV3-1; clone size: .; J gene: TRBJ2-5; D gene: .; CDR3 length: 15; CDR3 protein: CASSQDLGDGKTQYF; CDR3 DNA: TGTGCCAGCAGCCAAGATTTAGGGGATGGAAAGACCCAGTACTTC
V gene: TRBV6-2/TRBV6-3; clone size: .; J gene: TRBJ1-1; D gene: .; CDR3 length: 12; CDR3 protein: CASSPRGPEAFF; CDR3 DNA: TGTGCCAGCAGCCCGAGGGGCCCTGAAGCTTTCTTT